A single sample gave rise to the 7 T cell receptor beta chains below, sequenced in a study of identical twins (TCRdb year 2016). Libraries were built with 5' RACE. This sample was sequenced with an Illumina HiSeq 2000. TCRdb passed the public sequencing reads through fastp at Q25 and MiXCR, retaining productive beta sequences. A single entry per CDR3 protein holds the most common genes and DNA from its merged rows. The table for this sample lists hundreds of thousands of distinct CDR3 sequences; 8.5% to 9.5% of them were counted only once. Roughly 0.97% of the sample rests with the top ten. This same sample was also part of a study on yellow fever vaccine responses in identical twins.

Sequencing used PBMCs. Every receptor here comes from a woman aged 18 to 35 in good health.

The V gene is TRBV7-6, the J gene TRBJ1-3; a possible D gene is TRBD1 (5 bases). CDR1 SGHVS and CDR2 FNYEAQ come from the germline V gene. The CDR3 has 17 residues. Trimming removed 1 base at V and 0 bases at J, with 13 bases between. CDR3 in amino acids: CASSLGNRGTSGNTIYF. CDR3 sequence (DNA): TGTGCCAGCAGCTTAGGAAATCGGGGGACCTCTGGAAACACCATATATTTT.

This rearrangement joins TRBV29-1 to TRBJ2-7, with 7 bases that match TRBD1. V shed 4 bases, J shed 3 bases, and the junction held 9 bases outside the gene matches. The germline V gene encodes CDR1 SQVTM and CDR2 ANQGSEA. CDR3 length: 14 amino acids. In DNA, the CDR3 is TGCAGCGTTGTATCGGGGACAGCTTACTACGAGCAGTACTTC. As protein: CSVVSGTAYYEQYF.

This clonotype was seen repeatedly, ten times or more. The chain combines TRBV20-1 with TRBJ2-2, with TRBD1 identical over 7 bases. The CDR3 has 16 residues. Germline assignment: CDR1 DFQATT and CDR2 SNEGSKA (reference sequence). V lost 3 bases to trimming and J lost 7 bases; unmatched junction nucleotides: 14. This chain's CDR3 is CSASSFDRVIFGELFF. Written as DNA, the CDR3 is TGCAGTGCTAGCAGTTTCGACAGGGTGATTTTCGGGGAGCTGTTTTTT.

This clonotype was seen just once. This chain joins TRBV5-1 and TRBJ2-7; 7 bases match TRBD1. The V segment lost 7 bases and the J segment 5 bases; nucleotides outside the gene matches: 12. The CDR3 runs to 14 residues. The germline gives CDR1 SGHRS, CDR2 YFSETQ. CDR3 residues: CASYQGEKGHEQYF. Here the CDR3 DNA reads TGCGCCAGCTATCAGGGGGAGAAGGGCCACGAGCAGTACTTC.

The genes are TRBV10-2 and TRBJ2-1; possibly TRBD2 for D (5 bases). The CDR3 is 14 residues long. The V and J ends lost 8 bases and 1 base respectively, with 12 bases between them. Germline CDR1 WSHSY, CDR2 SAAADI. In DNA form, the CDR3 reads TGCGCCAGCGTTTCTAGCAGGTCCTACAATGAGCAGTTCTTC. Translated: CASVSSRSYNEQFF.

V gene TRBV28 combines with J gene TRBJ2-7; 7 bases are a match to TRBD1. The V gene end was trimmed by 5 bases and the J gene end by 5 bases; junction bases not matched to a gene: 9. The CDR3 length is 14 residues. The germline V gene has CDR1 MDHEN and CDR2 SYDVKM. The CDR3 loop reads CASSPLYRGDEQYF. The DNA of the CDR3 is TGTGCCAGCAGTCCACTCTACAGGGGCGACGAGCAGTACTTC.

The rearrangement links TRBV12-3 or TRBV12-4 to TRBJ2-1; possible D gene TRBD2, 6 bases. Trimming removed 3 bases from V and 4 bases from J, with 13 bases in between. CDR3 length: 15 residues. CDR3 DNA: TGTGCCAGCAGTTTCATGGCGGGGTCTTACAATGAGCAGTTCTTC. This sequence encodes CASSFMAGSYNEQFF.